This T cell receptor beta chain derives from a study of blood T cells in healthy people across ages. Findings and limits, study-wide: The long-lived group displayed more naive CD4+ cells, plus higher diversity, than the aged donors did. Underestimates were what the diversity estimates from one million T cells were considered to be.

It was with a sample-barcoded 5' primer and a J-beta primer mix that a second PCR of roughly 7 to 12 cycles was run. Paired-end reads containing CDR3 totaled no fewer than 2.5 million for each sample. TCRdb independently ran MiXCR on the 5' RACE reads; one entry per CDR3 protein. Of about 730,000 distinct CDR3 sequences listed, 43% are singletons. This clonotype was counted a few times. The antigen is not known. V was shortened by 4 bases and J by 5 bases, with 15 bases between the two germline ends. There are 14 residues in the CDR3. Germline V lookup: CDR1 ENHRY, CDR2 SYGVKD. The total RNA that was extracted per sample amounted to at least 6 micrograms.

The receptor was derived from an older woman in good health. Input material: blood. The chain uses TRBV10-3 and TRBJ2-7, with D maybe TRBD1 (7 bases). The CDR3 sequence: CAISVGQGGHEQYF. CDR3 sequence (DNA): TGTGCCATCAGTGTAGGGCAGGGGGGCCACGAGCAGTACTTC.